This T cell receptor beta chain is from a study of OX40 agonist ivuxolimab in advanced cancers. Study-level points and caveats: Dosing at 0.1 to 3.0 mg/kg was accompanied by clonal expansion of CD4+ and CD8+ blood T cells by week 6.

Clones were sequenced by immunoSEQ multiplex PCR, and TCRdb holds only the in-frame ones, with some missing. The top ten hold about 23% of the sample, which has tens of thousands of clones, 65% to 90% seen once. Turning to this clone: The antigen is unknown.

The sequence was collected from an adult with an advanced solid tumor such as melanoma, head and neck, liver or kidney cancer. Sequences were derived from CD4+ or CD8+ T cells sorted from blood, sampled in a trial of the OX40 agonist ivuxolimab.

The CDR3 DNA is TGCGCCAGCAGCCAAGCATTGGGTGGGGGGCTAGCCCTCAATGAGCAGTTCTTC. Encoded protein: CASSQALGGGLALNEQFF. The chain uses TRBV4-1 and TRBJ2-1; the D call may be TRBD1 or TRBD2 (6 bases each). With 1 base removed from V and 6 bases from J, the gap between germline ends came to 22 bases. CDR1 MGHRA and CDR2 YSYEKL come from the germline V gene. The CDR3 contains 18 residues.